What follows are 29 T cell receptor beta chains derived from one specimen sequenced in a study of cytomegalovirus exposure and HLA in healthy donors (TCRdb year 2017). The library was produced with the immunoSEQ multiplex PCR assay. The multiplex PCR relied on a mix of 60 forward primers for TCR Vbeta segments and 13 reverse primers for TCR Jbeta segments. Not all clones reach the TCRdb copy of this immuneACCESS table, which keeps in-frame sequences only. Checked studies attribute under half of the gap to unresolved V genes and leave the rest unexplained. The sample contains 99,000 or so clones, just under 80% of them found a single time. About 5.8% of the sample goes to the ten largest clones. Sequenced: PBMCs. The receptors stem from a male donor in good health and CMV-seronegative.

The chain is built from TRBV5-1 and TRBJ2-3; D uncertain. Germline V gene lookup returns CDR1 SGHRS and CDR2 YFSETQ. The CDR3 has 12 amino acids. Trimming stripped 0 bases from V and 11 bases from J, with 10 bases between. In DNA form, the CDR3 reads TGCGCCAGCAGCTTGGAGCGTGTTAAGCAGTATTTT. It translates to CASSLERVKQYF.

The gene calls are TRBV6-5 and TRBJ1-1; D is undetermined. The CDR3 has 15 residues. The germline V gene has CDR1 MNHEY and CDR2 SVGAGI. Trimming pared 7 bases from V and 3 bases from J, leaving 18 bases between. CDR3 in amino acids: CASTPTGSWDTEAFF. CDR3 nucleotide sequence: TGTGCCAGCACACCCACGGGTTCCTGGGACACTGAAGCTTTCTTT.

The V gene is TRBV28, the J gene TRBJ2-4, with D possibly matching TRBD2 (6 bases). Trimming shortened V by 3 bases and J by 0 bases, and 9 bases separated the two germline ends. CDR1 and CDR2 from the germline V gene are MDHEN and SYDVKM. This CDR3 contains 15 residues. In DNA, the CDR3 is TGTGCCAGCAGTTTTGGAGGGGTAGCCAAAAACATTCAGTACTTC. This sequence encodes CASSFGGVAKNIQYF.

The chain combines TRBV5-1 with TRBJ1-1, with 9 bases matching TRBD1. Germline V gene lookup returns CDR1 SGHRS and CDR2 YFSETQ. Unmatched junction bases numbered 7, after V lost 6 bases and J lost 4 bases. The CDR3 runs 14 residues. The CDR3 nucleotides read TGCGCCAGCACGTATGACAGGGGGTCCACTGAAGCTTTCTTT. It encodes CASTYDRGSTEAFF. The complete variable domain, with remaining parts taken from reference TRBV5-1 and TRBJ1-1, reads KAGVTQTPRYLIKTRGQQVTLSCSPISGHRSVSWYQQTPGQGLQFLFEYFSETQRNKGNFPGRFSGRQFSNSRSEMNVSTLELGDSALYLCASTYDRGSTEAFFGQGTRLTVV.

The DNA of the CDR3 is TGTGCCAGCAGTTTGTCCCAGGGGGCCTCTCCCTACAATGAGCAGTTCTTC. Translating gives CASSLSQGASPYNEQFF. The chain carries TRBV27 and TRBJ2-1, with 8 bases fitting TRBD1. The CDR3 is 17 amino acids. Germline CDR1 is MNHEY and CDR2 is SMNVEV (reference sequence). The V and J ends lost 3 bases and 2 bases, in that order; junction bases with no gene match: 9.

The CDR3 sequence: CASSWRDRGSYEQYF. CDR3 sequence (DNA): TGTGCCAGCAGCTGGCGGGACAGGGGATCCTACGAGCAGTACTTC. This rearrangement joins TRBV7-2 to TRBJ2-7; 10 nucleotides align to TRBD1. The CDR3 spans 15 residues. Germline V gene lookup returns CDR1 SGHTA and CDR2 FQGNSA. V gave up 4 bases and J gave up 1 base; unmatched junction bases: 4.

As DNA, the CDR3 is TGTGCCAGCAGCCCCTTCACAGGGCAGCTTAATTCACCCCTCCACTTT. This gives the protein CASSPFTGQLNSPLHF. The rearrangement joins TRBV7-2 to TRBJ1-6, with D maybe TRBD1 (6 bases). Germline CDR1 and CDR2: SGHTA and FQGNSA. The V and J ends lost 5 bases and 6 bases respectively, with 17 bases between them. This CDR3 contains 16 residues.

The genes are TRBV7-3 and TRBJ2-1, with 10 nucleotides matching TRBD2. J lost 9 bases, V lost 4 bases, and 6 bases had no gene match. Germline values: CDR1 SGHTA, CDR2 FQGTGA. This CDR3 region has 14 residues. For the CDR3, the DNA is TGTGCCAGCAGCTCTAGCGGGAGCCTTAGTGAGCAGTTCTTC. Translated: CASSSSGSLSEQFF.

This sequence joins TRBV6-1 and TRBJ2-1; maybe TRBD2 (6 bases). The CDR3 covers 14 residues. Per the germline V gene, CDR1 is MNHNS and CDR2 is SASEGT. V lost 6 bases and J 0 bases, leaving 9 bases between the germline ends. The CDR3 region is CASRSGDSYNEQFF. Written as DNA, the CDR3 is TGTGCCAGCAGATCGGGAGACTCCTACAATGAGCAGTTCTTC.

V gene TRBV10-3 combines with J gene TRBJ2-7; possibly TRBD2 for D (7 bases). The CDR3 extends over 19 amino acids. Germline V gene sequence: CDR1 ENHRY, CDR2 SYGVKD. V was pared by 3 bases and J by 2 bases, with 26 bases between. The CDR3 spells CAISDPRGGPERPTYEQYF. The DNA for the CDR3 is TGTGCCATCAGTGATCCTAGGGGGGGACCCGAAAGACCCACCTACGAGCAGTACTTC.

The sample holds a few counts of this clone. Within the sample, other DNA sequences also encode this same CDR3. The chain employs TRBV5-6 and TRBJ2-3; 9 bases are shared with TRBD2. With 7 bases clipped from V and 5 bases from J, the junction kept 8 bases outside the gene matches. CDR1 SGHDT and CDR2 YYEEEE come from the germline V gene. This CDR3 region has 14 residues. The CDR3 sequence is CASEVAGAKDTQYF. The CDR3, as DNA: TGTGCCAGCGAGGTAGCGGGAGCAAAAGATACGCAGTATTTT.

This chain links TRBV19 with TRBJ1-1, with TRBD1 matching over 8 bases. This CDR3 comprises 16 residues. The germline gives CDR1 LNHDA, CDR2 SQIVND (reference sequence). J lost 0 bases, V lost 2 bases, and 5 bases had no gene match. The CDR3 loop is CASSIPPTGVNTEAFF. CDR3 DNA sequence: TGTGCCAGTAGTATACCCCCGACAGGGGTGAACACTGAAGCTTTCTTT.

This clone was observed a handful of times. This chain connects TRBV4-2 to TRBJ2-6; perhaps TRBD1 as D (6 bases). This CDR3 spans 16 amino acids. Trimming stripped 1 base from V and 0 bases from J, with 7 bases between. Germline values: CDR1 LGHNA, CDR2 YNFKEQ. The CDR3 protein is CASSQGGGSGANVLTF. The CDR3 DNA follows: TGTGCCAGCAGCCAAGGAGGGGGCTCTGGGGCCAACGTCCTGACTTTC.

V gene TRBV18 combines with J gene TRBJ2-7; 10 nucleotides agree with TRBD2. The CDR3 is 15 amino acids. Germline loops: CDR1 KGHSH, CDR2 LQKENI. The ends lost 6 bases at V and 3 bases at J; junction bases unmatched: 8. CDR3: CASSTSGTIYYEQYF. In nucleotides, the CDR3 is TGTGCCAGCTCTACTAGCGGGACGATCTACTACGAGCAGTACTTC.

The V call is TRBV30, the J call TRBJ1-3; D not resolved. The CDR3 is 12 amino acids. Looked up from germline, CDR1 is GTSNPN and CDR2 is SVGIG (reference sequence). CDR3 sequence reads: CASGAILNTIYF. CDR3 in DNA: TGTGCATCAGGCGCGATTCTAAACACCATATATTTT.

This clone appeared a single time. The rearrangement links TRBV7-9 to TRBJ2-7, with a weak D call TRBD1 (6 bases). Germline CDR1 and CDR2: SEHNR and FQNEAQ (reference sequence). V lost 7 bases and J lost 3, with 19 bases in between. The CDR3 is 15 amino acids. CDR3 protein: CASTPGVEGLYEQYF. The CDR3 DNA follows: TGTGCCAGCACCCCAGGGGTTGAGGGCCTCTACGAGCAGTACTTC.

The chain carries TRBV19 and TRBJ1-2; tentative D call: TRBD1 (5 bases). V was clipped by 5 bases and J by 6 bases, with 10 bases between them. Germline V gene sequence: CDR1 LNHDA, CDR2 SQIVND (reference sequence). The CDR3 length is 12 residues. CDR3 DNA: TGTGCCAGTAGTTGGGGAGGGGATGGCTACACCTTC. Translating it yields CASSWGGDGYTF.

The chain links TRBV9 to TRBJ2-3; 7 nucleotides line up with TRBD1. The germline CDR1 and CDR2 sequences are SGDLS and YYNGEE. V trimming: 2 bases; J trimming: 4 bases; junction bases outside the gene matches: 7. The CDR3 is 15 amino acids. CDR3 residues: CASSVTGVPADTQYF. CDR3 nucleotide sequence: TGTGCCAGCAGCGTTACAGGGGTCCCGGCAGATACGCAGTATTTT.

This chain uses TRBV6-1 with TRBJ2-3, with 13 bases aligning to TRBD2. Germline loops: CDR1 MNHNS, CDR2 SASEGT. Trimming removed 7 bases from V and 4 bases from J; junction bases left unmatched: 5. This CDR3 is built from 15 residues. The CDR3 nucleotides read TGTGCCAGCACTGGACTAGCGGGAGCAGCAGATACGCAGTATTTT. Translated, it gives CASTGLAGAADTQYF.

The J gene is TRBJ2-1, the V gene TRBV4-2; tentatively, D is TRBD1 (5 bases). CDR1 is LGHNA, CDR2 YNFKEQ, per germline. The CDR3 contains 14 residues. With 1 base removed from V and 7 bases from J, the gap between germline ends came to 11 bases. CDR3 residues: CASSQGMDKNEQFF. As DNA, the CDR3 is TGTGCCAGCAGCCAAGGCATGGACAAAAATGAGCAGTTCTTC.

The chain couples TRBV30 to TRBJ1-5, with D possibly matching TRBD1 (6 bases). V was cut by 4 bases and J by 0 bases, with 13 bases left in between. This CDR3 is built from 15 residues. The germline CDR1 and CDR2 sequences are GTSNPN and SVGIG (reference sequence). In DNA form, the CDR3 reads TGTGCCTGGACTCAGGGGTTTTCTAGCAATCAGCCCCAGCATTTT. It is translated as CAWTQGFSSNQPQHF.

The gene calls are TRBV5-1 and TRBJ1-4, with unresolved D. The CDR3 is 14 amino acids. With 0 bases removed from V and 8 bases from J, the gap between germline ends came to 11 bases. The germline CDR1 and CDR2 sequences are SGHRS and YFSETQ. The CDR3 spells CASSLAPGGEKLFF. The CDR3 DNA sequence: TGCGCCAGCAGCTTGGCACCGGGAGGGGAAAAACTGTTTTTT.

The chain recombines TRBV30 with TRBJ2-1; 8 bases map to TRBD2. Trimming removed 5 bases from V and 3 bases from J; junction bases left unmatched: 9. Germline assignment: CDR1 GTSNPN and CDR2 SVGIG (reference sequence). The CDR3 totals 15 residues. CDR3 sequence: CAWGNSGIDYNEQFF. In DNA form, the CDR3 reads TGTGCCTGGGGGAATAGCGGGATTGACTACAATGAGCAGTTCTTC.

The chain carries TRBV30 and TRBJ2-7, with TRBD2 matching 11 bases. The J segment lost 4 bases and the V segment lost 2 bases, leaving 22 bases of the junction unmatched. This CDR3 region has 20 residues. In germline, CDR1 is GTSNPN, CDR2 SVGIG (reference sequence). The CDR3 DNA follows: TGTGCCTGGAGTACTTTACCGGGACTAGCGGAGCCACCTTCCTTTTACGAGCAGTACTTC. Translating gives CAWSTLPGLAEPPSFYEQYF.

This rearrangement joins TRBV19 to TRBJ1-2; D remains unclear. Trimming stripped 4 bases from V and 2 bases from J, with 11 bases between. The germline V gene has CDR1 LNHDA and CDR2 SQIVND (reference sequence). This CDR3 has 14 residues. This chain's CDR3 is CASSTREVNYGYTF. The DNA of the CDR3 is TGTGCCAGTAGTACCCGGGAGGTCAACTATGGCTACACCTTC.

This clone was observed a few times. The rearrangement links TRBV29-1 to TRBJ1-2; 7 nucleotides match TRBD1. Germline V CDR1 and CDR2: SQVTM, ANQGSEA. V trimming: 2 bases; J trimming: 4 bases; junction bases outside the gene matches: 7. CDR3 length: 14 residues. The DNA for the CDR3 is TGCAGCGTTGAATCCGGGAACAGGGGCTATGGCTACACCTTC. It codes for CSVESGNRGYGYTF. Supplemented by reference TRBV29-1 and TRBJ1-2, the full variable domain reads SAVISQKPSRDICQRGTSLTIQCQVDSQVTMMFWYRQQPGQSLTLIATANQGSEATYESGFVIDKFPISRPNLTFSTLTVSNMSPEDSSIYLCSVESGNRGYGYTFGSGTRLTVV.

The CDR3 protein is CASSLMGLGNQPQHF. The CDR3, as DNA: TGTGCCAGCAGTTTAATGGGGCTGGGCAATCAGCCCCAGCATTTT. The chain has TRBV27 and TRBJ1-5; maybe TRBD1 (5 bases). Germline V lookup: CDR1 MNHEY, CDR2 SMNVEV (reference sequence). V was clipped by 2 bases and J by 2 bases, with 10 bases between them. The CDR3 totals 15 residues.

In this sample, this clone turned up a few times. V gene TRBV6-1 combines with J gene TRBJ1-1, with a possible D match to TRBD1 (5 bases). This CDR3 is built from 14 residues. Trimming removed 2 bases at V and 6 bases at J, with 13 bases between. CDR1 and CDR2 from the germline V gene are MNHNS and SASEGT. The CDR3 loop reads CASSEFRGSAEAFF. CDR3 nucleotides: TGTGCCAGCAGTGAATTTCGGGGGAGCGCTGAAGCTTTCTTT.

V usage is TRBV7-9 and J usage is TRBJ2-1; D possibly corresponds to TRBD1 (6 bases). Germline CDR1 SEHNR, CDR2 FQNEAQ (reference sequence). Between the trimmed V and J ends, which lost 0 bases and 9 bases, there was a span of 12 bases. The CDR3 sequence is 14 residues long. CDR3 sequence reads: CASSLAGAAGEQFF. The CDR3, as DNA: TGTGCCAGCAGCTTAGCGGGGGCAGCCGGTGAGCAGTTCTTC.